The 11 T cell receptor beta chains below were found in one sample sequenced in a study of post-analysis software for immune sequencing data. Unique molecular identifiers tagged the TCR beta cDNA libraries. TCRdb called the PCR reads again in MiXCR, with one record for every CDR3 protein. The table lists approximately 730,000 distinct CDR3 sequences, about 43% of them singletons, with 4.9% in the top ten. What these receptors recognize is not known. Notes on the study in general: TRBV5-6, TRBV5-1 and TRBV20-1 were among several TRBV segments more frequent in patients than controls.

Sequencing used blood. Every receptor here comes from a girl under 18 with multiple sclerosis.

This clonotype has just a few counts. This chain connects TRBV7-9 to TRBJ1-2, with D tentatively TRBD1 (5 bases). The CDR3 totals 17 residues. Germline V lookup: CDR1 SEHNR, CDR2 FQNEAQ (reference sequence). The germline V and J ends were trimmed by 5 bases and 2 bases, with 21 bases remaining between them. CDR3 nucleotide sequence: TGTGCCAGCAGCGAGGACCGGGACCTTCCTTTCAACTATGGCTACACCTTC. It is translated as CASSEDRDLPFNYGYTF. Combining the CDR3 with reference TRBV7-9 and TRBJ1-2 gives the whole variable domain DTGVSQNPRHKITKRGQNVTFRCDPISEHNRLYWYRQTLGQGPEFLTYFQNEAQLEKSRLLSDRFSAERPKGSFSTLEIQRTEQGDSAMYLCASSEDRDLPFNYGYTFGSGTRLTVV.

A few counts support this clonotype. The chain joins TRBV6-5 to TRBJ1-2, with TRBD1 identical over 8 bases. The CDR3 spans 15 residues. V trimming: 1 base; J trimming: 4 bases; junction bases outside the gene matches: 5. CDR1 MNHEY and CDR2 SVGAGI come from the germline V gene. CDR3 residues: CASSYWTGRGYGYTF. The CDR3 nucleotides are TGTGCCAGCAGTTACTGGACAGGGAGGGGCTATGGCTACACCTTC.

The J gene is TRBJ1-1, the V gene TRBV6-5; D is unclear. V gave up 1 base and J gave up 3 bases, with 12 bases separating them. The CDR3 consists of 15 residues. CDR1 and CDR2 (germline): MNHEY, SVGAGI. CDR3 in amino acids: CASSYFGLGYTEAFF. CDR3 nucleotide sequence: TGTGCCAGCAGTTACTTTGGGTTGGGATACACTGAAGCTTTCTTT.

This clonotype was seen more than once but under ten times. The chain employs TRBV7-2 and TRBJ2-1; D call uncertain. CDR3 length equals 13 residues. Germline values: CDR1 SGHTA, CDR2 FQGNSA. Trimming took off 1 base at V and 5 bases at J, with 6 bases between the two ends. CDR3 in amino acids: CASSLGAHNEQFF. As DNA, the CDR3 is TGTGCCAGCAGCTTAGGGGCGCACAATGAGCAGTTCTTC.

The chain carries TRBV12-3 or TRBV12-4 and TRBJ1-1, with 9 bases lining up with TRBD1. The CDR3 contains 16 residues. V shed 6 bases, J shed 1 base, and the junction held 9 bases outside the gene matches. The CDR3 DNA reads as TGTGCCAGCAGGCCGTCCCAGACAGGGGGGAACACTGAAGCTTTCTTT. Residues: CASRPSQTGGNTEAFF.

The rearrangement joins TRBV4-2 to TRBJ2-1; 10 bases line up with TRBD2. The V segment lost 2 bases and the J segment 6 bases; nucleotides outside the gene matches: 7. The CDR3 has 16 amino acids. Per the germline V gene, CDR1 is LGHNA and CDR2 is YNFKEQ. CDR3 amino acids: CASSQNPAGGPNEQFF. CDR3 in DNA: TGTGCCAGCAGCCAAAACCCAGCGGGAGGGCCCAATGAGCAGTTCTTC.

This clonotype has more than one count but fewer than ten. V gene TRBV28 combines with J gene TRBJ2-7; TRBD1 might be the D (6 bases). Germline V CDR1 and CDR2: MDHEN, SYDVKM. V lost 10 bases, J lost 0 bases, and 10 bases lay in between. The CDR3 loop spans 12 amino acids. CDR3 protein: CAITGSSYEQYF. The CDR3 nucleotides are TGTGCCATTACAGGGAGCTCCTACGAGCAGTACTTC.

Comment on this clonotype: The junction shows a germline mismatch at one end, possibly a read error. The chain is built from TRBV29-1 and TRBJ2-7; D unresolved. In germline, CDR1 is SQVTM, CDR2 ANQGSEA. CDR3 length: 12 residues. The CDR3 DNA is TGCTGCGTTGAAGTTCAGGCCTACGAGCAGTACTTC. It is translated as CCVEVQAYEQYF.

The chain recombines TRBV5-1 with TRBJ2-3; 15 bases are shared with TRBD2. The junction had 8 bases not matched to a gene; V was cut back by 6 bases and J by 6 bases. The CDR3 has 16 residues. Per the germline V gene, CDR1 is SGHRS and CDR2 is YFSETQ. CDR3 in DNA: TGCGCCAGCACCTCCGGGACTAGCGGGAGGACTGATACGCAGTATTTT. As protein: CASTSGTSGRTDTQYF. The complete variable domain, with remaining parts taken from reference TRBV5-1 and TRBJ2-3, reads KAGVTQTPRYLIKTRGQQVTLSCSPISGHRSVSWYQQTPGQGLQFLFEYFSETQRNKGNFPGRFSGRQFSNSRSEMNVSTLELGDSALYLCASTSGTSGRTDTQYFGPGTRLTVL.

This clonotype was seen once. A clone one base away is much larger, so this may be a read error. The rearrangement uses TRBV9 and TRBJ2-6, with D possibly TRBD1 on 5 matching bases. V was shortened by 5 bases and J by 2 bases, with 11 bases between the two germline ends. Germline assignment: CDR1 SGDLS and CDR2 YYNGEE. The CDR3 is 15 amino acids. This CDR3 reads CASSLQVTGANVLTF. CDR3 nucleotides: TGTGCCAGCAGTTTACAGGTAACTGGGGCCAACGTCCTGACTTTC.

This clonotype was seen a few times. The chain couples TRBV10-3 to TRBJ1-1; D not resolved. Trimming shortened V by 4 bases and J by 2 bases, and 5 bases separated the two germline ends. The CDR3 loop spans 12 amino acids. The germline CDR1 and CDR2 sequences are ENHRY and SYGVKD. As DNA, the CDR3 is TGTGCCATCAGTGCGGTAAACACTGAAGCTTTCTTT. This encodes CAISAVNTEAFF.